These 5 T cell receptor beta chains share one sample of origin, sequenced in a study of shared clonotypes between healthy human individuals. Selected positively for CCR7 and CD45RO-negative, naive CD8 cells excluded terminally differentiated effector memory CD45RA+ cells. Sequenced by immunoSEQ multiplex PCR; TCRdb stores in-frame clones only, minus some. The top ten hold roughly 1% of the sample, which has over 2 million clones, about 95% seen once. Sequenced material: naive CD8+ T cells sorted from blood. Source of these receptors: a man aged 18 to 30 in good health.

The rearrangement links TRBV27 to TRBJ2-1; the match to TRBD2 covers 8 bases. Germline loops: CDR1 MNHEY, CDR2 SMNVEV (reference sequence). The CDR3 has 15 residues. Losses at the gene ends were 4 bases for V and 8 bases for J; bases not matched to a gene: 10. Written as DNA, the CDR3 is TGTGCCAGCAGTTCCCGCGGGAGGTGGGGCTATGAGCAGTTCTTC. It yields the protein CASSSRGRWGYEQFF.

This clone showed up just once. The chain employs TRBV7-6 and TRBJ2-3, with no clear D. The germline V gene encodes CDR1 SGHVS and CDR2 FNYEAQ. Trimming shortened V by 2 bases and J by 5 bases, and 5 bases separated the two germline ends. The CDR3 contains 12 residues. The CDR3 DNA sequence: TGTGCCAGCAGCTTAATGAAAGATACGCAGTATTTT. This translates into CASSLMKDTQYF.

The chain combines TRBV7-9 with TRBJ2-5; D is perhaps TRBD2 (5 bases). The germline gives CDR1 SEHNR, CDR2 FQNEAQ (reference sequence). The CDR3 loop spans 16 amino acids. Trimming stripped 1 base from V and 3 bases from J, with 15 bases between. The CDR3 loop reads CASSLGGMGTEETQYF. The CDR3 DNA reads TGTGCCAGCAGCTTAGGAGGGATGGGCACGGAAGAGACCCAGTACTTC. Full variable domain (outside the CDR3, taken from reference TRBV7-9 and TRBJ2-5): DTGVSQNPRHKITKRGQNVTFRCDPISEHNRLYWYRQTLGQGPEFLTYFQNEAQLEKSRLLSDRFSAERPKGSFSTLEIQRTEQGDSAMYLCASSLGGMGTEETQYFGPGTRLLVL.

About this clone itself: This specimen includes other DNA sequences encoding the same CDR3. This chain links TRBV11-2 with TRBJ2-7, with D unresolved. The CDR3 length is 12 residues. Trimming pared 1 base from V and 6 bases from J, leaving 7 bases between. The germline gives CDR1 SGHAT, CDR2 FQNNGV. In DNA form, the CDR3 reads TGTGCCAGCAGCTTAGGTCTGGGCGAGCAGTACTTC. Residues: CASSLGLGEQYF.

The chain is built from TRBV4-3 and TRBJ2-5; D remains ambiguous. The CDR3 spans 13 residues. From germline, CDR1 is LGHNA and CDR2 YSLEER. V was clipped by 1 base and J by 1 base, with 4 bases between them. This CDR3 reads CASSQVPQETQYF. As DNA, the CDR3 is TGCGCCAGCAGCCAAGTTCCCCAAGAGACCCAGTACTTC.